This T cell receptor beta chain was recovered during a study of lymphopenia after photon versus proton radiotherapy. Trimming took 6 bases from V and 3 from J, leaving 17 bases between them. The CDR3 has 15 residues. Germline CDR1 and CDR2: MNHNS and SASEGT. The method was immunoSEQ multiplex PCR; TCRdb's version includes in-frame clones alone and lacks a portion of them. The data show under 9,500 clones, just under 95% seen once. The sequencing used peripheral blood, collected from a patient treated with photon-based radiotherapy. The receptor comes from a woman aged 50 to 60 with cholangiocarcinoma. The chain joins TRBV6-1 to TRBJ1-1; TRBD1 might be the D (6 bases). DNA for the CDR3: TGTGCCAGCAGGGGACACACTTGGTCGGACACTGAAGCTTTCTTT. It translates to CASRGHTWSDTEAFF.